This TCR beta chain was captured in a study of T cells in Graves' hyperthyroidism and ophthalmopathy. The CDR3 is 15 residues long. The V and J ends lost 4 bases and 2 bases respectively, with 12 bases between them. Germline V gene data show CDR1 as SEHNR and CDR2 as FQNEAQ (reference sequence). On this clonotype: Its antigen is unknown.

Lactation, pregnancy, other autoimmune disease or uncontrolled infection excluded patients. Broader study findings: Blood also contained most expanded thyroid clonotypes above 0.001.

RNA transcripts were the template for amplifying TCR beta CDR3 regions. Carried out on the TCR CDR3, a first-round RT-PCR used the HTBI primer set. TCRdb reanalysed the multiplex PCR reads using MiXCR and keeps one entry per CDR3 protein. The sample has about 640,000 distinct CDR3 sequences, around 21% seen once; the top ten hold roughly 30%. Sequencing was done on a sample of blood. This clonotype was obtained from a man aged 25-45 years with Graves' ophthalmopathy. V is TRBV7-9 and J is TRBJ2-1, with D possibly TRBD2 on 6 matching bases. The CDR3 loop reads CASSSGLVPYNEQFF. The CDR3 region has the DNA TGTGCCAGCAGCTCGGGACTTGTTCCCTACAATGAGCAGTTCTTC.